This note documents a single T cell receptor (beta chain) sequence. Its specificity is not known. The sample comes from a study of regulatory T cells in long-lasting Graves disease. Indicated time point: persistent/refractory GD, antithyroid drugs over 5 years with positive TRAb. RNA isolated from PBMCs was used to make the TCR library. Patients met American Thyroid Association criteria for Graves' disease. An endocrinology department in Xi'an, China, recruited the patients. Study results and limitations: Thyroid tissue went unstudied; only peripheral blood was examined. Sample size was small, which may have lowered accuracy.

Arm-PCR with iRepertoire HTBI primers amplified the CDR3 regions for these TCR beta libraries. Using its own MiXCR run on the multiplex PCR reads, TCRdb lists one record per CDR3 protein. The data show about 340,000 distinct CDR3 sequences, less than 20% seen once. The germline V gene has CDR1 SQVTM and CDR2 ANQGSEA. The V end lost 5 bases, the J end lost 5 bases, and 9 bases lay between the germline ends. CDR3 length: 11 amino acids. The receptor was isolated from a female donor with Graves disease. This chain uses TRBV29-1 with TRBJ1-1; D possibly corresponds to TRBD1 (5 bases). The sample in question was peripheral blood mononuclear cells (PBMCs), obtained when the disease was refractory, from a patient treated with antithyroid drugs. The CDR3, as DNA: TGCAGCGTTAACCGGGGGACTGAAGCTTTCTTT. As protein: CSVNRGTEAFF.